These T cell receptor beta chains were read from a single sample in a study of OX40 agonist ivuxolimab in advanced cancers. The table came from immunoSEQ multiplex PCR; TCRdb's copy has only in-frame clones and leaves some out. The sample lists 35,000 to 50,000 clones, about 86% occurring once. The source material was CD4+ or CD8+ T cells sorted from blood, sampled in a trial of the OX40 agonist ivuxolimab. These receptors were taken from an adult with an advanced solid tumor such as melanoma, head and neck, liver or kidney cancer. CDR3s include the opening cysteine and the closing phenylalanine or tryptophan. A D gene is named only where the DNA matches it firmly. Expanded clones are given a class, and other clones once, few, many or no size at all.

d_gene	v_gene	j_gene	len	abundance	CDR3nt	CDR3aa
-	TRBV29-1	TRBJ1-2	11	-	TGCAGCGTTGCACAAACAGGTGGCTACACCTTC	CSVAQTGGYTF
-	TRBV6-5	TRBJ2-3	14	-	TGTGCCAGCAGTTCCTGGTCAAGCACAGATACGCAGTATTTT	CASSSWSSTDTQYF
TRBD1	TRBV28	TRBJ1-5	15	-	TGTGCCAGCAGTACCACCGGGACAGGAAATCAGCCCCAGCATTTT	CASSTTGTGNQPQHF
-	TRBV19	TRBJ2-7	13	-	TGTGCCAGTAGTACTGGGCCTTCCTACGAGCAGTACTTC	CASSTGPSYEQYF
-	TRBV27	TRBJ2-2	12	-	TGTGCCAGCAGTCTCCTCACCGGGGAGCTGTTTTTT	CASSLLTGELFF
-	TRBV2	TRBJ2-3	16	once	TGTGCCAGCAGCGTTAGTGTAAGAATGGGCACAGATACGCAGTATTTT	CASSVSVRMGTDTQYF
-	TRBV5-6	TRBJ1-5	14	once	TGTGCCAGCAGCTCCGCGTTGAGGGACCAGCCCCAGCATTTT	CASSSALRDQPQHF
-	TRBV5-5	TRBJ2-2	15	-	TGTGCCAGCAGCTCCCGGGACGAAGAACACCGGGGAGCTGTTTTT	CASSSRDEEHRGAVF
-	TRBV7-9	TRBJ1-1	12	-	TGTGCCAGCAGCTTAGACAGGACTGAAGCTTTCTTT	CASSLDRTEAFF
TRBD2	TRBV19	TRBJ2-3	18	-	TGTGCCAGTAGTATTGGACTAGCGGGGGGGCCGAGCACAGATACGCAGTATTTT	CASSIGLAGGPSTDTQYF
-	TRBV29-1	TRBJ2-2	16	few	TGCAGCGTTAGAGGTCACCCCCCGGGGAACACCGGGGAGCTGTTTTTT	CSVRGHPPGNTGELFF
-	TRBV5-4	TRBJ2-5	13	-	TGTGCCAGCAGCCCGCCATCCCAAGAGACCCAGTACTTC	CASSPPSQETQYF
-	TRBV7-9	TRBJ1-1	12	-	TGTGCCAGCAGCTTAGGGGGGGCTGAAGCTTTCTTT	CASSLGGAEAFF
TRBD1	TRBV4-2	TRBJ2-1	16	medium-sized	TGTGCCAGCAGCCAAGAATTAGGACAGGGTGAGAATGAGCAGTTCTTC	CASSQELGQGENEQFF
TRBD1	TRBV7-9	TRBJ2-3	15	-	TGTGCCAGCAGCTTAGCGAGGACAGGGTCAGATACGCAGTATTTT	CASSLARTGSDTQYF
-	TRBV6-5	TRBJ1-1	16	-	TGTGCCAGCAGTTACTCGTTATCGTCGGGGGCGACTGAAGCTTTCTTT	CASSYSLSSGATEAFF
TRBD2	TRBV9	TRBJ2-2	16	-	TGTGCCAGCAGCGTGGTAGCGGGGGCCGCAGTCGGGGAGCTGTTTTTT	CASSVVAGAAVGELFF
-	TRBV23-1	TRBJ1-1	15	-	TGCGCCAGCAGTCACACCTCAGGGGTAGAAACTGAAGCTTTCTTT	CASSHTSGVETEAFF
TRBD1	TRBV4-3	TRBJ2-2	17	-	TGCGCCAGCAGCCAAGAACCGGGACAGGGGGGGACCGGGGAGCTGTTTTTT	CASSQEPGQGGTGELFF
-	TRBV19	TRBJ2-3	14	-	TGTGCCAGTAGTATATTGACGGACACAGATACGCAGTATTTT	CASSILTDTDTQYF
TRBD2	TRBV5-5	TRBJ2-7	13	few	TGTGCCAGCGGACTAGCGGGGGGGCCCGAGCAGTACTTC	CASGLAGGPEQYF
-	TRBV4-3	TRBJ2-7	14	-	TGCGCCAGCAGCCAAGACCAAGGTCTCTACGAGCAGTACTTC	CASSQDQGLYEQYF
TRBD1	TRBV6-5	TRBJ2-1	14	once	TGTGCCAGCAGTAACGGACAGGGTGGGAATGAGCAGTTCTTC	CASSNGQGGNEQFF
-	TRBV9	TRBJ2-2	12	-	TGTGCCAGCAGCGTAGCCGGTGGGGAGCTGTTTTTT	CASSVAGGELFF
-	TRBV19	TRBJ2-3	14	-	TGTGCCAGTAGTAGGGGGGAGAGCACAGATACGCAGTATTTT	CASSRGESTDTQYF
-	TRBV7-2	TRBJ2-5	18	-	TGTGCCAGCAGCCTCGGGACAGGCGGGGGCATTAAGAGAGAGACCCAGTACTTC	CASSLGTGGGIKRETQYF
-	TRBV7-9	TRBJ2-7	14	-	TGTGCCAGCAGCTTAGATTCCCACTCCTACGAGCAGTACTTC	CASSLDSHSYEQYF
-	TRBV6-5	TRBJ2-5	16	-	TGTGCCAGCAGTTCCCGCGGAGGGGCCGAACAAGAGACCCAGTACTTC	CASSSRGGAEQETQYF
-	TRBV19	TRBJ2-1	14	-	TGTGCCAGTAGTGACCCTGACGGGGACAATGAGCAGTTCTTC	CASSDPDGDNEQFF
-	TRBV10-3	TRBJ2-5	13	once	TGTGCCAGCAGTTACTCGTATATGGAGACCCAGTACTTC	CASSYSYMETQYF
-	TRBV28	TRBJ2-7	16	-	TGTGCCAGCAGTTCGTATACGATCAGGGTAAGCTACGAGCAGTACTTC	CASSSYTIRVSYEQYF
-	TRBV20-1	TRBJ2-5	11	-	TGCAGCCTCGGGCACCTTGAGACCCAGTACTTC	CSLGHLETQYF